Shown below are 4 T cell receptor beta chains from a single sample sequenced in a study of OX40 agonist ivuxolimab in advanced cancers. Method: immunoSEQ multiplex PCR; TCRdb's copy keeps in-frame clones and lacks some. The sample carries tens of thousands of clones, 85% to 90% recorded once. The specimen was CD4+ or CD8+ T cells sorted from blood, collected in a trial of the OX40 agonist ivuxolimab. The receptors derive from an adult with an advanced solid tumor such as melanoma, head and neck, liver or kidney cancer.

This clone was observed once. The chain uses TRBV29-1 and TRBJ2-3; D gene ambiguous. V lost 7 bases and J lost 2, with 16 bases in between. Per germline, CDR1 SQVTM and CDR2 ANQGSEA. The CDR3 contains 14 residues. The CDR3 DNA reads as TGCAGCGCCGCGGCAAGGTACCACACAGATACGCAGTATTTT. This gives the protein CSAAARYHTDTQYF.

The chain uses TRBV2 and TRBJ2-7; D gene ambiguous. The ends were cut back, 3 bases at V and 3 bases at J, with 6 bases in the middle. Germline lookup yields CDR1 SNHLY and CDR2 FYNNEI. This CDR3 is built from 12 residues. CDR3 nucleotide sequence: TGTGCCAGCAGTGACTATTTCTACGAGCAGTACTTC. Translated, it gives CASSDYFYEQYF. The entire variable domain, with the rest obtained from reference TRBV2 and TRBJ2-7, is as follows: EPEVTQTPSHQVTQMGQEVILRCVPISNHLYFYWYRQILGQKVEFLVSFYNNEISEKSEIFDDQFSVERPDGSNFTLKIRSTKLEDSAMYFCASSDYFYEQYFGPGTRLTVT.

V gene TRBV4-1 combines with J gene TRBJ2-7; TRBD2 is a possible D gene (5 bases). Germline CDR1 MGHRA, CDR2 YSYEKL. CDR3 length: 15 residues. Trimming stripped 1 base from V and 3 bases from J, with 13 bases between. The CDR3 DNA sequence: TGCGCCAGCAGCCAAGCTTCCGGGAAACTCTACGAGCAGTACTTC. Its protein product is CASSQASGKLYEQYF.

The chain carries TRBV6-6 and TRBJ2-3; 8 bases fit TRBD2. The V segment lost 4 bases and the J segment 7 bases; nucleotides outside the gene matches: 13. The CDR3 totals 16 residues. Per the germline V gene, CDR1 is MNHNY and CDR2 is SVGAGI (reference sequence). The CDR3 coding sequence is TGTGCCAGCAGTTCCAGACTAGCGCCTCCAAACCATACGCAGTATTTT. Protein sequence: CASSSRLAPPNHTQYF.